The 31 T cell receptor beta chains below come from one sample, sequenced in a study of blood T cell repertoires in COVID-19. TCRdb's copy holds only in-frame clones and misses some; the assay was immunoSEQ multiplex PCR. This table has fewer than 150,000 clones, 70% to 85% appearing once. Sequencing input: peripheral blood. These TCRs come from a woman in her forties or fifties with acute or convalescent COVID-19.

The chain links TRBV27 to TRBJ1-3; perhaps TRBD1 as D (5 bases). In germline, CDR1 is MNHEY, CDR2 SMNVEV (reference sequence). Trimming took 5 bases from V and 3 from J, leaving 14 bases between them. The CDR3 consists of 15 residues. The CDR3 DNA reads as TGTGCCAGCAGTCCAAGCGCAGGGTATGGAAACACCATATATTTT. As protein: CASSPSAGYGNTIYF.

The genes are TRBV12-3 or TRBV12-4 and TRBJ2-7; D may be TRBD1 (5 bases). This CDR3 comprises 12 residues. V was cut by 3 bases and J by 5 bases, with 8 bases left in between. This CDR3 is CASSFSGNEQYF. DNA for the CDR3: TGTGCCAGCAGTTTCTCAGGGAACGAGCAGTACTTC.

This clone has just one count. V and J are TRBV27 and TRBJ2-3, with 8 bases fitting TRBD1. This CDR3 comprises 16 residues. Germline V gene data show CDR1 as MNHEY and CDR2 as SMNVEV (reference sequence). Losses at the gene ends were 5 bases for V and 0 bases for J; bases not matched to a gene: 7. The CDR3 sequence: CASSLGQGLSTDTQYF. The DNA for the CDR3 is TGTGCCAGCAGTCTCGGACAGGGCCTTAGCACAGATACGCAGTATTTT.

Of note for this clone: This same CDR3 is encoded by further DNA sequences in the sample. V usage is TRBV5-1 and J usage is TRBJ2-7; D may be TRBD1 (6 bases). Germline CDR1 and CDR2: SGHRS and YFSETQ. Between the trimmed V and J ends, which lost 2 bases and 2 bases, there was a span of 8 bases. This CDR3 comprises 13 residues. CDR3 sequence (DNA): TGCGCCAGCAGCTTTTCAGGGGCCTACGAGCAGTACTTC. Its protein is CASSFSGAYEQYF.

In its sample, this clone was seen once. The chain combines TRBV5-4 with TRBJ2-7; 7 nucleotides agree with TRBD2. CDR1 and CDR2 from the germline V gene are SGHNT and YYREEE (reference sequence). The junction had 1 base not matched to a gene; V was cut back by 3 bases and J by 1 base. This CDR3 is built from 13 residues. CDR3 protein: CASSWEGSYEQYF. The CDR3 region has the DNA TGTGCCAGCAGCTGGGAGGGGTCCTACGAGCAGTACTTC.

The chain is built from TRBV6-6 and TRBJ1-2; the D is unclear. CDR3 length: 13 residues. Trimming shortened V by 0 bases and J by 6 bases, and 8 bases separated the two germline ends. Per the germline V gene, CDR1 is MNHNY and CDR2 is SVGAGI (reference sequence). The CDR3 protein is CASSYSGEDGYTF. CDR3 in DNA: TGTGCCAGCAGTTACTCCGGGGAGGATGGCTACACCTTC.

The chain joins TRBV18 to TRBJ1-2; D may be TRBD1 (5 bases). In germline, CDR1 is KGHSH, CDR2 LQKENI. Trimming removed 0 bases at V and 4 bases at J, with 9 bases between. The CDR3 has 14 amino acids. In DNA form, the CDR3 reads TGTGCCAGCTCACCACCAGGGGCAATCTATGGCTACACCTTC. Amino acid sequence: CASSPPGAIYGYTF.

This clone was recorded only once. The rearrangement links TRBV2 to TRBJ1-4; D is unclear. Trimming took off 6 bases at V and 4 bases at J, with 15 bases between the two ends. This CDR3 is built from 15 residues. CDR1 and CDR2 (germline): SNHLY, FYNNEI. The CDR3 sequence: CASRVPRVYNEKLFF. The CDR3 coding sequence is TGTGCCAGCAGAGTACCACGGGTTTATAATGAAAAACTGTTTTTT.

CDR3 sequence (DNA): TGTGCCAGCAGTTCAGCGGGCAATCAGCCCCAGCATTTT. As protein: CASSSAGNQPQHF. V and J are TRBV6-6 and TRBJ1-5; D remains ambiguous. The ends were cut back, 4 bases at V and 2 bases at J, with 6 bases in the middle. The germline V gene encodes CDR1 MNHNY and CDR2 SVGAGI (reference sequence). The CDR3 sequence is 13 residues long.

The chain links TRBV5-4 to TRBJ2-1; possible D gene TRBD2, 8 bases. This CDR3 contains 16 residues. V gave up 4 bases and J gave up 7 bases, with 21 bases separating them. The germline gives CDR1 SGHNT, CDR2 YYREEE (reference sequence). CDR3 protein: CASSHRTGLALNEQFF. CDR3 DNA: TGTGCCAGCAGCCACCGGACAGGACTAGCTCTGAATGAGCAGTTCTTC.

The CDR3 loop reads CSGAGVDGYTF. The CDR3 DNA is TGCAGTGGGGCAGGGGTGGATGGCTACACCTTC. This rearrangement joins TRBV20-1 to TRBJ1-2; D might be TRBD1 (6 bases). Germline V gene lookup returns CDR1 DFQATT and CDR2 SNEGSKA (reference sequence). This CDR3 contains 11 residues. With 7 bases removed from V and 6 bases from J, the gap between germline ends came to 12 bases.

The J gene is TRBJ2-7, the V gene TRBV7-3; 9 nucleotides align to TRBD1. V dropped 6 bases and J dropped 1; count of bases not matched to a gene: 1. The length of the CDR3 is 13 residues. Germline V lookup: CDR1 SGHTA, CDR2 FQGTGA. This CDR3 is CASSGTGSYEQYF. In nucleotides, the CDR3 is TGTGCCAGCAGTGGGACAGGGTCCTACGAGCAGTACTTC.

The V call is TRBV5-6, the J call TRBJ1-1; 9 bases map to TRBD1. Germline values: CDR1 SGHDT, CDR2 YYEEEE. Unmatched junction bases numbered 9, after V lost 6 bases and J lost 6 bases. The CDR3 contains 14 residues. This CDR3 is CASNGLTGGAEAFF. CDR3 sequence (DNA): TGTGCCAGCAACGGGCTGACAGGGGGGGCTGAAGCTTTCTTT.

The V gene is TRBV11-2, the J gene TRBJ1-1; the D is unclear. Germline assignment: CDR1 SGHAT and CDR2 FQNNGV. The CDR3 length is 17 residues. Trimming stripped 2 bases from V and 1 base from J, with 17 bases between. The CDR3 region is CASSLLYAGSRNTEAFF. CDR3 DNA: TGTGCCAGCAGCTTATTGTATGCGGGGAGCAGGAACACTGAAGCTTTCTTT.

The chain carries TRBV29-1 and TRBJ2-7, with D possibly matching TRBD2 (7 bases). Trimming removed 2 bases from V and 1 base from J, with 21 bases in between. The CDR3 has 17 amino acids. From germline, CDR1 is SQVTM and CDR2 ANQGSEA. The CDR3 DNA reads TGCAGCGTTGAATTCGTAGGGGGGGGCCGCGATTCCTACGAGCAGTACTTC. Protein sequence: CSVEFVGGGRDSYEQYF.

V is TRBV13 and J is TRBJ2-2; D unclear. The germline V gene has CDR1 PRHDT and CDR2 FYEKMQ (reference sequence). There are 12 residues in the CDR3. V was clipped by 5 bases and J by 4 bases, with 5 bases between them. The CDR3 region is CASSHGTGELFF. The CDR3 region has the DNA TGTGCCAGCAGCCACGGCACCGGGGAGCTGTTTTTT.

The chain employs TRBV11-3 and TRBJ2-2; a possible D gene is TRBD2 (6 bases). The CDR3 has 16 residues. Germline lookup yields CDR1 SGHNT and CDR2 YENEEA. V was pared by 1 base and J by 9 bases, with 18 bases between. The CDR3 region has the DNA TGTGCCAGCAGCTTAGGCTGGGCGGGGCAGTCCAGGGAGCTGTTTTTT. Its protein is CASSLGWAGQSRELFF.

This rearrangement joins TRBV19 to TRBJ2-2; possible D gene TRBD1, 6 bases. CDR3 size: 13 residues. V lost 7 bases to trimming and J lost 7 bases, with 13 bases between them. Germline CDR1 LNHDA, CDR2 SQIVND (reference sequence). CDR3 residues: CASNRQADGELFF. CDR3 coding DNA: TGTGCCAGTAATCGACAGGCGGACGGGGAGCTGTTTTTT.

This chain connects TRBV9 to TRBJ2-7, with D possibly matching TRBD1 (5 bases). This CDR3 is 15 amino acids long. Trimming removed 2 bases at V and 1 base at J, with 13 bases between. Germline V gene lookup returns CDR1 SGDLS and CDR2 YYNGEE. The CDR3 spells CASSVSTGISYEQYF. CDR3 DNA sequence: TGTGCCAGCAGCGTCTCAACAGGTATATCCTACGAGCAGTACTTC.

The chain carries TRBV28 and TRBJ1-4; no clear D gene. Between the trimmed V and J ends, which lost 2 bases and 8 bases, there was a span of 9 bases. The CDR3 contains 13 residues. Germline CDR1 MDHEN, CDR2 SYDVKM. The CDR3 sequence is CASSLLVWEKLFF. The CDR3, as DNA: TGTGCCAGCAGTTTACTAGTCTGGGAAAAACTGTTTTTT. The full variable domain, its missing parts supplied by reference TRBV28 and TRBJ1-4, is DVKVTQSSRYLVKRTGEKVFLECVQDMDHENMFWYRQDPGLGLRLIYFSYDVKMKEKGDIPEGYSVSREKKERFSLILESASTNQTSMYLCASSLLVWEKLFFGSGTQLSVL.

The chain combines TRBV6-2 or TRBV6-3 with TRBJ2-2; TRBD1 agrees at 7 bases. The CDR3 runs 14 residues. Germline V lookup: CDR1 MNHEY, CDR2 SVGEGT. V was clipped by 6 bases and J by 3 bases; unmatched bases: 4. The CDR3 here is CASSPGTDTGELFF. In nucleotides, the CDR3 is TGTGCCAGCAGCCCCGGGACAGACACCGGGGAGCTGTTTTTT.

This rearrangement joins TRBV19 to TRBJ1-3, with D possibly TRBD1 on 6 matching bases. CDR3 length: 14 residues. The germline V gene encodes CDR1 LNHDA and CDR2 SQIVND (reference sequence). Trimming shortened V by 8 bases and J by 5 bases, and 16 bases separated the two germline ends. The CDR3 DNA reads TGTGCCAGTCGGGCAGGGACACGAAGAAACACCATATATTTT. Protein sequence: CASRAGTRRNTIYF. The full variable domain, in which reference TRBV19 and TRBJ1-3 provide the parts outside the CDR3, is DGGITQSPKYLFRKEGQNVTLSCEQNLNHDAMYWYRQDPGQGLRLIYYSQIVNDFQKGDIAEGYSVSREKKESFPLTVTSAQKNPTAFYLCASRAGTRRNTIYFGEGSWLTVV.

The V gene is TRBV29-1, the J gene TRBJ1-1; 7 bases map to TRBD1. Germline lookup yields CDR1 SQVTM and CDR2 ANQGSEA. The trim removed 7 bases at V and 8 bases at J, leaving 7 bases unmatched. This CDR3 contains 11 residues. CDR3 sequence: CSADRDREAFF. As DNA, the CDR3 is TGCAGCGCCGACCGGGACAGAGAAGCTTTCTTT.

The V gene is TRBV12-3 or TRBV12-4, the J gene TRBJ1-1; weak D call: TRBD1 (5 bases). This CDR3 comprises 13 residues. V dropped 6 bases and J dropped 4 bases, with 12 bases sitting between them. The CDR3 spells CASRDKSVTEAFF. Here the CDR3 DNA reads TGTGCCAGCAGGGACAAATCGGTCACTGAAGCTTTCTTT.

This chain links TRBV15 with TRBJ2-3, with 7 bases lining up with TRBD2. This CDR3 contains 14 residues. CDR1 is LNHNV and CDR2 is YYDKDF in the germline V gene (reference sequence). V lost 6 bases and J lost 3; bases outside the gene matches: 6. CDR3 in amino acids: CATRLAGSTDTQYF. The CDR3 DNA follows: TGTGCCACCAGGTTAGCGGGTAGTACAGATACGCAGTATTTT.

This clone came up once. This chain joins TRBV7-6 and TRBJ1-2; D perhaps matches TRBD1 (5 bases). Germline assignment: CDR1 SGHVS and CDR2 FNYEAQ. This CDR3 spans 15 amino acids. The germline V and J ends were trimmed by 5 bases and 0 bases, with 13 bases remaining between them. In nucleotides, the CDR3 is TGTGCCAGCAGCCCGACAGCGACTCCTAACTATGGCTACACCTTC. Encoded protein: CASSPTATPNYGYTF.

The chain employs TRBV5-1 and TRBJ2-7, with TRBD1 as a possible D gene (6 bases). Trimming took 2 bases from V and 3 from J, leaving 15 bases between them. Germline V gives CDR1 SGHRS, CDR2 YFSETQ. This CDR3 is built from 15 residues. This CDR3 is CASSFGTPQNYEQYF. CDR3 DNA: TGCGCCAGCAGCTTCGGGACACCTCAAAACTACGAGCAGTACTTC.

In this sample, this clone turned up a few times. As DNA, the CDR3 is TGTGCCTGGAGTGTGGGGAGTGAAAAACTGTTTTTT. Translation gives CAWSVGSEKLFF. The chain is built from TRBV30 and TRBJ1-4, with D uncertain. Germline CDR1 GTSNPN, CDR2 SVGIG (reference sequence). The ends were cut back, 0 bases at V and 7 bases at J, with 6 bases in the middle. The length of the CDR3 is 12 residues.

The genes are TRBV2 and TRBJ2-3; TRBD2 matches 13 bases. With V trimmed by 8 bases and J by 3 bases, 8 bases remained unmatched. The germline V gene has CDR1 SNHLY and CDR2 FYNNEI. CDR3 length equals 16 residues. Here the CDR3 reads CASLTSGGRGTDTQYF. The CDR3 coding sequence is TGTGCCAGCCTGACTAGCGGGGGGCGAGGAACAGATACGCAGTATTTT.

This clone was observed a handful of times. This chain's CDR3 is CASRSSPVGGEQFF. The CDR3 DNA reads as TGTGCCAGTAGATCAAGCCCCGTCGGTGGTGAGCAGTTCTTC. V and J are TRBV19 and TRBJ2-1; D not resolved. The CDR3 is 14 residues long. The germline V and J ends were trimmed by 6 bases and 9 bases, with 18 bases remaining between them. Germline-derived CDR1 and CDR2 are LNHDA and SQIVND (reference sequence).

V and J are TRBV19 and TRBJ1-3; 10 nucleotides agree with TRBD1. Per the germline V gene, CDR1 is LNHDA and CDR2 is SQIVND (reference sequence). V lost 9 bases and J lost 4; bases outside the gene matches: 18. The CDR3 extends over 18 amino acids. CDR3 protein: CASSTTRPGQGSGNTIYF. As DNA, the CDR3 is TGTGCCAGCTCAACCACTCGACCGGGACAGGGGTCCGGAAACACCATATATTTT.